The next 14 T cell receptor beta chains were all read from a single sample in a study of blood T cell repertoires in COVID-19. TCRdb's copy holds only in-frame clones and misses some; the assay was immunoSEQ multiplex PCR. There are under 300,000 clones in the sample; just over 85% occur only once, and about 2.2% lies in the top ten. What was sequenced was peripheral blood. The receptors originated from a man younger than 40 who had recovered from COVID-19.

This chain links TRBV19 with TRBJ2-3, with 9 bases that match TRBD2. The V and J ends lost 3 bases and 1 base, in that order; junction bases with no gene match: 5. Looked up from germline, CDR1 is LNHDA and CDR2 is SQIVND (reference sequence). The CDR3 loop spans 16 amino acids. The CDR3: CASSMMAGGGTDTQYF. The CDR3 DNA reads as TGTGCCAGTAGTATGATGGCGGGGGGGGGCACAGATACGCAGTATTTT. The full variable domain, its missing parts supplied by reference TRBV19 and TRBJ2-3, is DGGITQSPKYLFRKEGQNVTLSCEQNLNHDAMYWYRQDPGQGLRLIYYSQIVNDFQKGDIAEGYSVSREKKESFPLTVTSAQKNPTAFYLCASSMMAGGGTDTQYFGPGTRLTVL.

The chain joins TRBV7-6 to TRBJ2-1; 7 nucleotides agree with TRBD2. Unmatched junction bases numbered 13, after V lost 8 bases and J lost 0 bases. Per the germline V gene, CDR1 is SGHVS and CDR2 is FNYEAQ. The CDR3 has 17 residues. The CDR3 DNA follows: TGTGCCAGCCTAATTCAAGCGGGGAAAAGCTCCTACAATGAGCAGTTCTTC. Translating gives CASLIQAGKSSYNEQFF.

This clone occurred once. The chain combines TRBV3-1 (or the pseudogene TRBV3-2) with TRBJ2-7; a possible D gene is TRBD2 (6 bases). The germline V gene has CDR1 LGHDT and CDR2 YNNKEL (reference sequence). The ends were cut back, 3 bases at V and 4 bases at J, with 10 bases in the middle. This CDR3 comprises 13 residues. CDR3 in DNA: TGTGCCAGCAGCCAGGGGGGTGGGTACGAGCAGTACTTC. As protein: CASSQGGGYEQYF.

J is TRBJ1-1 and V is TRBV6-5; 7 positions match TRBD1. V gave up 6 bases and J gave up 1 base; unmatched junction bases: 8. The CDR3 sequence is 15 residues long. Germline V gives CDR1 MNHEY, CDR2 SVGAGI. The CDR3 reads CASSLDREENTEAFF. CDR3 in DNA: TGTGCCAGCAGCCTTGACAGGGAGGAGAACACTGAAGCTTTCTTT.

V gene TRBV11-3 combines with J gene TRBJ2-1, with a tentative D call TRBD1 (5 bases). V was pared by 0 bases and J by 7 bases, with 7 bases between. The CDR3 extends over 13 amino acids. Per germline, CDR1 SGHNT and CDR2 YENEEA. The CDR3 loop reads CASSLDQGNEQFF. The CDR3 DNA is TGTGCCAGCAGCTTAGATCAGGGTAATGAGCAGTTCTTC.

The CDR3, as DNA: TGCGCCAGCAGCCAAGATGAGTTAGAGCGTTTCTTC. Translating gives CASSQDELERFF. The chain combines TRBV4-1 with TRBJ2-1; no definite D call. Germline V gene sequence: CDR1 MGHRA, CDR2 YSYEKL. Trimming stripped 0 bases from V and 16 bases from J, with 13 bases between. The CDR3 totals 12 residues.

The chain joins TRBV5-1 to TRBJ1-3, with a weak D call TRBD1 (6 bases). The CDR3 is 16 residues long. Trimming removed 0 bases from V and 0 bases from J, with 10 bases in between. CDR1 SGHRS and CDR2 YFSETQ come from the germline V gene. The CDR3 DNA is TGCGCCAGCAGCTTGGCGGGACACAGCTCTGGAAACACCATATATTTT. This codes for CASSLAGHSSGNTIYF.

This chain joins TRBV6-5 and TRBJ1-2; D remains unclear. The CDR3 has 14 residues. Trimming stripped 0 bases from V and 3 bases from J, with 8 bases between. CDR1 and CDR2 (germline): MNHEY, SVGAGI. CDR3 region: CASSYSGTYYGYTF. The CDR3, as DNA: TGTGCCAGCAGTTACTCGGGCACGTACTATGGCTACACCTTC.

The chain has TRBV9 and TRBJ2-5, with D perhaps TRBD1 (6 bases). Trimming took off 0 bases at V and 4 bases at J, with 16 bases between the two ends. The length of the CDR3 is 16 residues. Looked up from germline, CDR1 is SGDLS and CDR2 is YYNGEE. This CDR3 reads CASSVGRGRRGETQYF. In DNA, the CDR3 is TGTGCCAGCAGCGTAGGAAGGGGACGCAGGGGAGAGACCCAGTACTTC. Variable domain in full (rest from reference TRBV9 and TRBJ2-5): DSGVTQTPKHLITATGQRVTLRCSPRSGDLSVYWYQQSLDQGLQFLIQYYNGEERAKGNILERFSAQQFPDLHSELNLSSLELGDSALYFCASSVGRGRRGETQYFGPGTRLLVL.

V is TRBV6-5 and J is TRBJ2-7; 7 bases match TRBD1. CDR1 MNHEY and CDR2 SVGAGI come from the germline V gene. The CDR3 sequence is 15 residues long. V dropped 8 bases and J dropped 3; count of bases not matched to a gene: 13. CDR3 in amino acids: CASQGSRDSNYEQYF. The CDR3 nucleotides are TGTGCCAGCCAAGGGAGCCGGGACAGCAACTACGAGCAGTACTTC.

The chain employs TRBV3-1 (or the pseudogene TRBV3-2) and TRBJ2-7; D is unresolved. The CDR3 has 11 residues. V gave up 2 bases and J gave up 5 bases, with 4 bases separating them. In germline, CDR1 is LGHDT, CDR2 YNNKEL (reference sequence). CDR3 DNA: TGTGCCAGCAGCCAAACACACGAGCAGTACTTC. Amino acid sequence: CASSQTHEQYF.

The rearrangement joins TRBV5-1 to TRBJ2-7, with D tentatively TRBD2 (5 bases). Trimming removed 2 bases at V and 4 bases at J, with 10 bases between. Per germline, CDR1 SGHRS and CDR2 YFSETQ. The CDR3 totals 13 residues. Here the CDR3 reads CASSFIRGYEQYF. CDR3 bases: TGCGCCAGCAGCTTTATTCGAGGGTACGAGCAGTACTTC.

The J gene is TRBJ2-7, the V gene TRBV6-5; a weak D match, TRBD1 (6 bases). The CDR3 has 15 residues. Trimming removed 2 bases from V and 3 bases from J, with 14 bases in between. The germline V gene encodes CDR1 MNHEY and CDR2 SVGAGI. The CDR3 DNA follows: TGTGCCAGCAGTTACGGTTACACAGGGAACTACGAGCAGTACTTC. Protein sequence: CASSYGYTGNYEQYF.

V usage is TRBV5-6 and J usage is TRBJ2-2, with a possible D match to TRBD1 (7 bases). The CDR3 covers 15 residues. Trimming cost V 2 bases and J 3 bases, with 11 bases left between them. Germline V gene sequence: CDR1 SGHDT, CDR2 YYEEEE. This chain's CDR3 is CASSFQGGYTGELFF. In DNA, the CDR3 is TGTGCCAGCAGCTTCCAGGGGGGATACACCGGGGAGCTGTTTTTT.